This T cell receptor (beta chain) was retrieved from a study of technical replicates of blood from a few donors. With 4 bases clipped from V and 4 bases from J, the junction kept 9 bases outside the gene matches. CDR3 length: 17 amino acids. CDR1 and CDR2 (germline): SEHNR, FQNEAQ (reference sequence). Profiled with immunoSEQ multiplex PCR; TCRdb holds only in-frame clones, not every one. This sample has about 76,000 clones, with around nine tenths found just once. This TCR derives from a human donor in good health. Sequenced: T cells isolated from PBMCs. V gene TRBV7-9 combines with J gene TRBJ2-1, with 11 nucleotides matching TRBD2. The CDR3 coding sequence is TGTGCCAGCAGCTATTCCCGACTAGCGGGGCATTACAATGAGCAGTTCTTC. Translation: CASSYSRLAGHYNEQFF.